What follows are 27 T cell receptor beta chains derived from one specimen sequenced in a study of blood T cells in healthy people across ages. A second PCR, run for roughly 7 to 12 cycles, used a sample-barcoded 5' primer plus a J-beta primer mix. TCRdb ran MiXCR on the 5' RACE reads and lists one entry per CDR3 protein. Of about 1,000,000 distinct CDR3 sequences listed, less than 50% were seen once; the top ten hold approximately 19%. The source material was blood. The receptors shown here come from a woman aged 60-70 years in good health.

This chain connects TRBV29-1 to TRBJ1-1; TRBD1 matches at 7 bases. CDR3 size: 15 residues. V was pared by 4 bases and J by 2 bases, with 10 bases of the junction left unmatched. Germline CDR1 is SQVTM and CDR2 is ANQGSEA. The CDR3 coding sequence is TGCAGCGTTGTACGACAGGGCGTTATAAACACTGAAGCTTTCTTT. Protein: CSVVRQGVINTEAFF.

The J gene is TRBJ2-4, the V gene TRBV9, with 9 bases matching TRBD2. The end of the DNA fits TRBJ2-7 better, so the J call may be wrong. The V gene's germline CDR1 is SGDLS and CDR2 YYNGEE. This CDR3 is 14 amino acids long. CDR3 sequence reads: CASSVGGRAHEQYF. CDR3 DNA: TGTGCCAGCAGCGTAGGCGGGAGGGCCCACGAGCAGTACTTC.

This clonotype was observed a handful of times. The rearrangement uses TRBV3-1 and TRBJ2-7; D might be TRBD1 or TRBD2, each matching 5 bases. This CDR3 is built from 14 residues. Germline V CDR1 and CDR2: LGHDT, YNNKEL (reference sequence). The V gene lost 0 bases and the J gene lost 9 bases, with 15 bases spanning the gap. CDR3 in DNA: TGTGCCAGCAGCCAAGAAGGGGCCCGAGGGTCGCAGTACTTC. Its translation is CASSQEGARGSQYF.

The table lists this clonotype with a few counts. The V gene is TRBV28, the J gene TRBJ2-5; a possible D gene is TRBD2 (6 bases). The length of the CDR3 is 13 residues. CDR1 and CDR2 from the germline V gene are MDHEN and SYDVKM. Trimming shortened V by 7 bases and J by 4 bases, and 13 bases separated the two germline ends. CDR3 sequence (DNA): TGTGCCAGCATCACGGGAGTAGGAGAGACCCAGTACTTC. Amino acid sequence: CASITGVGETQYF.

The gene calls are TRBV4-3 and TRBJ1-1, with D possibly matching TRBD1 (6 bases). V was trimmed by 0 bases and J by 4 bases, leaving 12 bases between them. The CDR3 sequence is 15 residues long. Per the germline V gene, CDR1 is LGHNA and CDR2 is YSLEER. The CDR3 DNA follows: TGCGCCAGCAGCCAAGATTCCAGGGGAGGCACTGAAGCTTTCTTT. Translating gives CASSQDSRGGTEAFF.

The J gene is TRBJ2-1, the V gene TRBV11-1; 9 positions agree with TRBD2. The trim removed 5 bases at V and 8 bases at J, leaving 16 bases unmatched. CDR1 is SGHAT and CDR2 is FQDESV in the germline V gene (reference sequence). The CDR3 is 17 amino acids. CDR3 DNA sequence: TGTGCCAGCAGCCCCCTGCGGGAGGGCCGGGGAATACATGAGCAGTTCTTC. Translated: CASSPLREGRGIHEQFF. The full variable domain, with the rest looked up from reference TRBV11-1 and TRBJ2-1, is EAEVAQSPRYKITEKSQAVAFWCDPISGHATLYWYRQILGQGPELLVQFQDESVVDDSQLPKDRFSAERLKGVDSTLKIQPAELGDSAMYLCASSPLREGRGIHEQFFGPGTRLTVL.

The chain carries TRBV6-1 and TRBJ2-7; D is tentatively TRBD1 or TRBD2 (6 bases each). Trimming left V 2 bases short and J 5 bases short, with 19 bases between. Germline CDR1 MNHNS, CDR2 SASEGT. This CDR3 has 16 residues. This chain's CDR3 is CASSETWGAGRNEQYF. The CDR3 region has the DNA TGTGCCAGCAGTGAAACATGGGGGGCAGGGCGGAACGAGCAGTACTTC.

The chain is built from TRBV29-1 and TRBJ2-1; D is undetermined. The germline V gene encodes CDR1 SQVTM and CDR2 ANQGSEA. The CDR3 contains 18 residues. The ends were cut back, 0 bases at V and 5 bases at J, with 23 bases in the middle. The CDR3 DNA follows: TGCAGCGTTGAAGATCTTCTCACCTGGCCCCCGCTCGACAATGAGCAGTTCTTC. Protein: CSVEDLLTWPPLDNEQFF.

The chain joins TRBV14 to TRBJ1-1; TRBD1 is a possible D gene (6 bases). Trimming took 8 bases from V and 5 from J, leaving 24 bases between them. This CDR3 has 16 amino acids. The germline CDR1 and CDR2 sequences are SGHDN and FVKESK. As DNA, the CDR3 is TGTGCCAGCGCTCCCCAGAGGGGGGGCGCACGAACTGAAGCTTTCTTT. It translates to CASAPQRGGARTEAFF.

This clonotype has just a few counts. CDR3 DNA sequence: TGTGCCAGCAGCTTTGGGGGGGACAGGAAGGATGAGCAGTTCTTC. Translation gives CASSFGGDRKDEQFF. This chain connects TRBV11-2 to TRBJ2-1; D is possibly TRBD1 (8 bases). Germline CDR1 SGHAT, CDR2 FQNNGV. This CDR3 has 15 amino acids. The V and J ends lost 3 bases and 8 bases respectively, with 17 bases between them. Variable domain in full (rest from reference TRBV11-2 and TRBJ2-1): EAGVAQSPRYKIIEKRQSVAFWCNPISGHATLYWYQQILGQGPKLLIQFQNNGVVDDSQLPKDRFSAERLKGVDSTLKIQPAKLEDSAVYLCASSFGGDRKDEQFFGPGTRLTVL.

DNA of the CDR3: TGCAGCGTGGTTCGGGGGACGGTCGGGACAGATACGCAGTATTTT. It specifies CSVVRGTVGTDTQYF. The V call is TRBV29-1, the J call TRBJ2-3; possible D gene TRBD2, 6 bases. Per germline, CDR1 SQVTM and CDR2 ANQGSEA. V shed 6 bases and J shed 3 bases, with 19 bases lying between them. CDR3 length equals 15 residues.

This clonotype was seen ten or more times. The V gene is TRBV20-1, the J gene TRBJ2-7; D is perhaps TRBD2 (6 bases). The CDR3 sequence is 12 residues long. Germline V gene data show CDR1 as DFQATT and CDR2 as SNEGSKA (reference sequence). The CDR3 loop reads CSCERAPREQYF. The CDR3 nucleotides are TGCAGCTGCGAGCGGGCCCCTCGGGAGCAGTACTTC.

There are a few counts of this clonotype. The chain couples TRBV9 to TRBJ2-7; D may correspond to TRBD1 or TRBD2 (6 bases each). There are 15 residues in the CDR3. CDR1 is SGDLS, CDR2 YYNGEE, per germline. Trimming left V 2 bases short and J 6 bases short, with 18 bases between. This CDR3 is CASSVRIGGTSEQYF. CDR3 nucleotide sequence: TGTGCCAGCAGCGTGAGGATAGGGGGGACGTCCGAGCAGTACTTC.

The sample holds a few counts of this clonotype. This rearrangement joins TRBV28 to TRBJ2-7, with 10 bases that match TRBD2. The CDR3 consists of 13 residues. CDR1 is MDHEN, CDR2 SYDVKM, per germline. J gave up 0 bases and V 7 bases, and 0 bases lay outside the gene matches. As DNA, the CDR3 is TGTGCCAGCACTAGCGGGGGCTCCTACGAGCAGTACTTC. Protein sequence: CASTSGGSYEQYF.

This CDR3 is CASSPGGTGTQYF. The DNA for the CDR3 is TGTGCCAGCTCACCAGGGGGAACCGGGACCCAGTACTTC. The rearrangement joins TRBV18 to TRBJ2-7, with D perhaps assigned TRBD1 or TRBD2 (5 bases each). The J call is uncertain, as TRBJ2-5 better fits the DNA end. From germline, CDR1 is KGHSH and CDR2 LQKENI. CDR3 length: 13 residues.

For this clonotype: This could be a read error, since a much larger clone is one nucleotide away. The chain has TRBV29-1 and TRBJ2-4; no definite D call. Trimming left V 8 bases short and J 15 bases short, with 23 bases between. The CDR3 is 12 amino acids. From germline, CDR1 is SQVTM and CDR2 ANQGSEA. The CDR3 bases are TGCAGCCTTGCCACAGTCCAAGAGACCCGGTACTTC. Protein product: CSLATVQETRYF.

This clonotype was picked up a small number of times. The chain uses TRBV20-1 and TRBJ2-1; 10 nucleotides agree with TRBD2. Germline V gives CDR1 DFQATT, CDR2 SNEGSKA (reference sequence). The CDR3 consists of 13 residues. V trimming: 5 bases; J trimming: 6 bases; junction bases outside the gene matches: 4. CDR3 amino acids: CSARRLAGNEQFF. The CDR3 DNA follows: TGCAGTGCTCGAAGACTAGCGGGCAATGAGCAGTTCTTC.

The rearrangement links TRBV7-3 to TRBJ2-7; TRBD1 agrees at 10 bases. The CDR3 covers 16 residues. The germline CDR1 and CDR2 sequences are SGHTA and FQGTGA. V trimming: 0 bases; J trimming: 7 bases; junction bases outside the gene matches: 9. In nucleotides, the CDR3 is TGTGCCAGCAGCTTAACGGGGACAGGGGTCTACAATGAGCAGTACTTC. This codes for CASSLTGTGVYNEQYF.

This clonotype was seen repeatedly, ten times or more. The rearrangement joins TRBV27 to TRBJ2-7; D call uncertain. V was cut by 0 bases and J by 3 bases, with 6 bases left in between. The germline V gene encodes CDR1 MNHEY and CDR2 SMNVEV (reference sequence). The CDR3 extends over 13 amino acids. The CDR3 sequence: CASSLSRYYEQYF. CDR3 nucleotide sequence: TGTGCCAGCAGTTTATCCCGGTACTACGAGCAGTACTTC.

This clonotype turned up a few times. The chain has TRBV6-1 and TRBJ2-7; 8 nucleotides match TRBD1. The CDR3 consists of 16 residues. Germline CDR1 is MNHNS and CDR2 is SASEGT. J gave up 3 bases and V 4 bases, and 11 bases lay outside the gene matches. As DNA, the CDR3 is TGTGCCAGCAGTGTACTTGACAGGGGAGATCTCTACGAGCAGTACTTC. It codes for CASSVLDRGDLYEQYF.

Here the CDR3 reads CASGDYRDPVLAEGKLFF. Written as DNA, the CDR3 is TGTGCCAGCGGGGACTATCGGGATCCCGTACTAGCTGAGGGAAAACTGTTTTTT. The chain carries TRBV5-5 and TRBJ1-4, with TRBD1 as a possible D gene (5 bases). The V end was cut by 7 bases, the J end by 10 bases, with 32 bases between. Germline V lookup: CDR1 SGHKS, CDR2 YYEKEE (reference sequence). The CDR3 has 18 residues. The full variable domain, completed using reference TRBV5-5 and TRBJ1-4, is DAGVTQSPTHLIKTRGQQVTLRCSPISGHKSVSWYQQVLGQGPQFIFQYYEKEERGRGNFPDRFSARQFPNYSSELNVNALLLGDSALYLCASGDYRDPVLAEGKLFFGSGTQLSVL.

In this sample, this clonotype turned up a few times. The rearrangement links TRBV7-3 to TRBJ2-5; tentatively, D is TRBD2 (6 bases). Germline values: CDR1 SGHTA, CDR2 FQGTGA. CDR3 size: 15 residues. V lost 5 bases and J lost 0, with 13 bases in between. The CDR3 DNA reads TGTGCCAGCAGCCGGAGGGCCGGGTACCAAGAGACCCAGTACTTC. Its translation: CASSRRAGYQETQYF.

In its sample, this clonotype was seen a few times. The chain uses TRBV9 and TRBJ2-7; 8 bases map to TRBD1. V lost 3 bases and J lost 5; bases outside the gene matches: 7. The CDR3 has 14 amino acids. Germline CDR1 SGDLS, CDR2 YYNGEE. In DNA form, the CDR3 reads TGTGCCAGCAGCGAGGAGACAGGGGCAAACGAGCAGTACTTC. Residues: CASSEETGANEQYF.

The chain couples TRBV25-1 to TRBJ1-2; TRBD1 matches at 7 bases. The V and J ends lost 6 bases and 6 bases, in that order; junction bases with no gene match: 4. Germline V gene sequence: CDR1 MGHDK, CDR2 SYGVNS. CDR3 length: 12 amino acids. This CDR3 reads CASSRGGDGYTF. CDR3 in DNA: TGTGCCAGCAGCAGGGGGGGGGATGGCTACACCTTC.

V and J are TRBV5-8 and TRBJ2-1; 15 bases match TRBD2. Germline V gene data show CDR1 as SGHTS and CDR2 as YDEGEE. V trimming: 4 bases; J trimming: 2 bases; junction bases outside the gene matches: 7. CDR3 length: 18 residues. The CDR3 is CASSEWTSGRAAYNEQFF. As DNA, the CDR3 is TGTGCCAGCAGCGAGTGGACTAGCGGGAGGGCAGCCTACAATGAGCAGTTCTTC.

Remarks on this clonotype: This may be a read error, as it is one base from a much larger clone. The chain is built from TRBV4-1 and TRBJ2-7; D perhaps matches TRBD2 (6 bases). Trimming took 1 base from V and 10 from J, leaving 11 bases between them. Germline CDR1 reads MGHRA; CDR2 reads YSYEKL. CDR3 size: 12 residues. In DNA, the CDR3 is TGCGCCAGCAGCCAAGCCTACGGGGGACAGTACTTC. This encodes CASSQAYGGQYF.

This clonotype was picked up a small number of times. The chain links TRBV5-6 to TRBJ2-7; D call uncertain. Trimming cost V 2 bases and J 1 base, with 7 bases left between them. The CDR3 contains 13 residues. The V gene's germline CDR1 is SGHDT and CDR2 YYEEEE. CDR3 coding DNA: TGTGCCAGCAGCTTCGTTGAATCCTACGAGCAGTACTTC. Its translation: CASSFVESYEQYF.